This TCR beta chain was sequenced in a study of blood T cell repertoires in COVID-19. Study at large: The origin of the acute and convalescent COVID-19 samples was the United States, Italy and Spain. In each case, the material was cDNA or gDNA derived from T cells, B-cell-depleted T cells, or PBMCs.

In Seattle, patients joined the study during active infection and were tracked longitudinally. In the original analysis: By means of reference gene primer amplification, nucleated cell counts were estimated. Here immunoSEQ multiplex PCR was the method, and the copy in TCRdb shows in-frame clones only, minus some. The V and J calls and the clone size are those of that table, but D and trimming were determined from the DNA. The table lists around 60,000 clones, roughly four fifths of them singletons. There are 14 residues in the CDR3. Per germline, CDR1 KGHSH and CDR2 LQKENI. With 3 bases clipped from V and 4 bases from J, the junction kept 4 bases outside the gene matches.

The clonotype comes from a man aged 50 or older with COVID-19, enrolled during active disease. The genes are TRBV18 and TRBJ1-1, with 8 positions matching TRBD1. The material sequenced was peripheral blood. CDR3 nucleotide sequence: TGTGCCAGCTCACCTCAGGGGGCTGGCACTGAAGCTTTCTTT. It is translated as CASSPQGAGTEAFF.